One T cell receptor beta chain is described in this entry. The J segment lost 1 base and the V segment lost 0 bases, leaving 16 bases of the junction unmatched. This CDR3 contains 20 residues. Per the germline V gene, CDR1 is SGDLS and CDR2 is YYNGEE. The entry originates in a study of blood T cell repertoires in COVID-19. Study in general: The analysed material was cDNA or gDNA that came from T cells, B-cell-depleted T cells, or PBMCs.

Method: immunoSEQ multiplex PCR; TCRdb's copy keeps in-frame clones and lacks some. The sample includes 120,000 to 150,000 clones, around four fifths of them seen just once. The sample taken for sequencing was peripheral blood. The gene calls are TRBV9 and TRBJ2-1, with TRBD2 matching over 7 bases. The clonotype was recovered from a woman in her thirties or forties with active or convalescent COVID-19. Here the CDR3 DNA reads TGTGCCAGCAGCGTAGCTCCGGCTAGCGGAGTCCGTTTGTCCTACAATGAGCAGTTCTTC. Protein sequence: CASSVAPASGVRLSYNEQFF.